Sequencing of this T cell receptor (beta chain) was carried out in a study of cytomegalovirus exposure and HLA in healthy donors. The primer mix had 60 Vbeta and 13 Jbeta primers. TCRdb's table, derived via immunoSEQ multiplex PCR, lists solely in-frame clones and lacks some. The sample shows more than 90,000 clones, 82% of them seen only once. The V end was cut by 8 bases, the J end by 5 bases, with 18 bases between. Germline CDR1 reads SQVTM; CDR2 reads ANQGSEA. The CDR3 consists of 13 residues. The chain links TRBV29-1 to TRBJ1-2; weak D call: TRBD1 (6 bases). This clonotype originated in a man aged 50 or older in good health and CMV-seronegative. Sequencing was done on a sample of PBMCs. In DNA, the CDR3 is TGCAGCTCATGGACAGACCAAGGGTATGGCTACACCTTC. Amino acids: CSSWTDQGYGYTF.